These 15 T cell receptor beta chains were sequenced from one sample in a study of blood T cell repertoires in COVID-19. Assay used: immunoSEQ multiplex PCR; TCRdb lists only in-frame clones, some missing. The table shows under 95,000 clones, with less than 90% occurring only once. Sequenced sample: peripheral blood. The receptor source for this set is an elderly woman with acute or convalescent COVID-19.

There are a few counts of this clone. J is TRBJ1-2 and V is TRBV19; the match to TRBD1 covers 9 bases. The germline gives CDR1 LNHDA, CDR2 SQIVND (reference sequence). Trimming took 4 bases from V and 3 from J; bases not matched to a gene: 0. This CDR3 contains 13 residues. CDR3 in DNA: TGTGCCAGTAGTAGGGACAGGGACTATGGCTACACCTTC. It codes for CASSRDRDYGYTF.

This rearrangement joins TRBV18 to TRBJ1-4; 10 nucleotides match TRBD1. The CDR3 loop spans 16 amino acids. The V and J ends lost 5 bases and 7 bases, in that order; junction bases with no gene match: 10. Germline CDR1 KGHSH, CDR2 LQKENI. This CDR3 is CASSEDRGNVGEKLFF. Written as DNA, the CDR3 is TGTGCCAGCTCAGAGGACAGGGGGAATGTTGGTGAAAAACTGTTTTTT.

The count of this clone is one. The V call is TRBV19, the J call TRBJ2-6, with TRBD1 identical over 8 bases. This CDR3 contains 17 residues. CDR1 and CDR2 from the germline V gene are LNHDA and SQIVND (reference sequence). The trim removed 6 bases at V and 1 base at J, leaving 8 bases unmatched. The CDR3 region is CASRRTGSGSGANVLTF. The CDR3 DNA is TGTGCCAGTAGGCGGACAGGGAGTGGTTCTGGGGCCAACGTCCTGACTTTC.

The V call is TRBV3-1 (or the pseudogene TRBV3-2), the J call TRBJ2-1; a weak D match, TRBD2 (5 bases). CDR1 and CDR2 from the germline V gene are LGHDT and YNNKEL (reference sequence). The germline V and J ends were trimmed by 3 bases and 9 bases, with 15 bases remaining between them. CDR3 length equals 14 residues. The CDR3 bases are TGTGCCAGCAGCCATTATACTAGTTTCGGTGAGCAGTTCTTC. This gives the protein CASSHYTSFGEQFF.

The chain carries TRBV10-3 and TRBJ1-2; 7 bases match TRBD1. This CDR3 has 12 amino acids. The germline V gene encodes CDR1 ENHRY and CDR2 SYGVKD. After removal of 6 bases from V and 8 bases from J, the junction contained 6 bases not matched to a gene. The CDR3 DNA is TGTGCCATCAGCCCCACAGGGGACGGCTACACCTTC. Protein: CAISPTGDGYTF.

The rearrangement links TRBV5-1 to TRBJ2-2, with D possibly TRBD1 on 6 matching bases. Trimming took 5 bases from V and 5 from J, leaving 7 bases between them. The CDR3 sequence is 12 residues long. Germline values: CDR1 SGHRS, CDR2 YFSETQ. This CDR3 reads CASRGQTGELFF. CDR3 coding DNA: TGCGCCAGCAGGGGACAAACCGGGGAGCTGTTTTTT.

CDR3 bases: TGTGCCAGCAGCTTATGGGCCACAGGGTCTAACTATGGCTACACCTTC. Translation gives CASSLWATGSNYGYTF. V gene TRBV7-2 combines with J gene TRBJ1-2; a possible D gene is TRBD1 (6 bases). There are 16 residues in the CDR3. Germline V gene data show CDR1 as SGHTA and CDR2 as FQGNSA. Trimming shortened V by 2 bases and J by 0 bases, and 13 bases separated the two germline ends.

The CDR3 loop reads CASSAYPAGTEAFF. Written as DNA, the CDR3 is TGTGCCAGCAGTGCCTACCCAGCGGGCACTGAAGCTTTCTTT. This chain connects TRBV2 to TRBJ1-1; D remains ambiguous. The CDR3 covers 14 residues. V shed 4 bases and J shed 4 bases, with 13 bases lying between them. Germline lookup yields CDR1 SNHLY and CDR2 FYNNEI.

The chain employs TRBV25-1 and TRBJ2-7; D is undetermined. The CDR3 runs to 14 residues. V was pared by 6 bases and J by 4 bases, with 16 bases between. CDR1 and CDR2 (germline): MGHDK, SYGVNS. The CDR3 protein is CASSKMTHGYEQYF. CDR3 coding DNA: TGTGCCAGCAGCAAAATGACACATGGTTACGAGCAGTACTTC.

The V gene is TRBV2, the J gene TRBJ1-2, with 7 bases matching TRBD1. In germline, CDR1 is SNHLY, CDR2 FYNNEI. The CDR3 length is 13 residues. V dropped 8 bases and J dropped 8; count of bases not matched to a gene: 11. CDR3 in amino acids: CASSRGGAVGYTF. CDR3 in DNA: TGTGCCAGCTCTAGAGGGGGCGCGGTCGGCTACACCTTC.

V usage is TRBV12-5 and J usage is TRBJ1-6; TRBD1 agrees at 7 bases. CDR1 and CDR2 (germline): LGHNT, FRNRAP. The CDR3 is made up of 15 amino acids. J was trimmed by 10 bases and V by 1 base; bases with no gene match: 7. DNA for the CDR3: TGTGCTAGTGGTTTGGAAGTACAGGGGCACTCACCCCTCCACTTT. The encoded protein is CASGLEVQGHSPLHF.

V is TRBV5-4 and J is TRBJ1-4, with 7 bases lining up with TRBD1. V gave up 4 bases and J gave up 8 bases; unmatched junction bases: 5. The CDR3 totals 13 residues. Germline assignment: CDR1 SGHNT and CDR2 YYREEE (reference sequence). The CDR3 loop reads CASSDRANEKLFF. The CDR3 coding sequence is TGTGCCAGCAGCGACAGGGCGAACGAAAAACTGTTTTTT.

This clone was seen a single time. The chain carries TRBV5-1 and TRBJ2-7, with 12 bases lining up with TRBD1. Trimming at V came to 4 bases and at J to 6 bases, leaving 5 bases not matched to a gene. Germline lookup yields CDR1 SGHRS and CDR2 YFSETQ. This CDR3 has 14 residues. CDR3 coding DNA: TGCGCCAGCAGCCTCGGGACAGGGGGCCTCGAGCAGTACTTC. It translates to CASSLGTGGLEQYF.

V usage is TRBV5-6 and J usage is TRBJ2-1, with D possibly TRBD1 on 6 matching bases. CDR1 SGHDT and CDR2 YYEEEE come from the germline V gene. CDR3 size: 15 residues. Trimming left V 6 bases short and J 9 bases short, with 22 bases between. The chain's CDR3 is CASNRLAGARGEQFF. In DNA, the CDR3 is TGTGCCAGCAACCGACTGGCCGGGGCCAGGGGTGAGCAGTTCTTC.

This sequence joins TRBV29-1 and TRBJ2-7, with TRBD1 matching 9 bases. J lost 1 base, V lost 4 bases, and 8 bases had no gene match. Germline lookup yields CDR1 SQVTM and CDR2 ANQGSEA. This CDR3 contains 15 residues. CDR3 bases: TGCAGCGTTGGAGGACAGGGGATTGCGTCCTACGAGCAGTACTTC. Translation gives CSVGGQGIASYEQYF.